The TCR beta chain described here comes from a study of post-analysis software for immune sequencing data. In the study overall: In terms of disease course, relapsing-remitting, secondary progressive and progressive-relapsing multiple sclerosis were included. Study-wide points: Controls showed significantly higher normalized Chao1 diversity than did multiple sclerosis patients. Strong co-clustering by F measure linked samples that shared a preparation batch. The study found TRBV5-6, TRBV5-1 and TRBV20-1 among a few TRBV segments more frequent in patients than controls.

The library was made from cDNA and included unique molecular identifiers. Each sample of roughly 0.9 to 10 million input T cells yielded approximately 500,000 cDNA molecules, so each molecule approximated one T cell. MiXCR, applied by TCRdb to the PCR reads, yields one record per CDR3 protein. The sample lists roughly 670,000 distinct CDR3 sequences; about 60% were seen once. The CDR3 totals 12 residues. Looked up from germline, CDR1 is SQVTM and CDR2 is ANQGSEA. Trimming cost V 7 bases and J 0 bases, with 10 bases left between them. For this clonotype: Its antigen is not identified.

The receptor comes from a girl aged 2-10 years with multiple sclerosis. Sequencing was carried out using blood. This sequence joins TRBV29-1 and TRBJ2-7; D is perhaps TRBD2 (5 bases). The DNA of the CDR3 is TGCAGCGCATATGGGAGCTCCTACGAGCAGTACTTC. Translation gives CSAYGSSYEQYF.